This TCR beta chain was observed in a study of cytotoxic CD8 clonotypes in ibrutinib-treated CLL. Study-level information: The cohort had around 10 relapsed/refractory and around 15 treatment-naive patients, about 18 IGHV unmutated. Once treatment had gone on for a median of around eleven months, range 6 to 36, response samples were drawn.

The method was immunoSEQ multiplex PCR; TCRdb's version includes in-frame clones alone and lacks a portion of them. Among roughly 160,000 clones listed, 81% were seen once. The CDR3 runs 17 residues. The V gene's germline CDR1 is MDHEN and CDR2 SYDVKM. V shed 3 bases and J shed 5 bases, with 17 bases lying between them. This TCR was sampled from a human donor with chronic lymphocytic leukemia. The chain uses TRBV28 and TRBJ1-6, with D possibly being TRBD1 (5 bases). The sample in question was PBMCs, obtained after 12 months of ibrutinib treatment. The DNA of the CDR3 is TGTGCCAGCAGTTTTAGGTTGTTCGGGGGTAATAATTCACCCCTCCACTTT. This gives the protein CASSFRLFGGNNSPLHF.